These T cell receptor beta chains were read from a single sample in a study of T cells in Graves' hyperthyroidism and ophthalmopathy. A single record per CDR3 protein comes from TCRdb applying MiXCR to the multiplex PCR reads. The sample has more than 650,000 distinct CDR3 sequences, around 15% seen once; the top ten hold 10% to 13%. Sequenced sample: blood. The receptors stem from a woman under 30 with Graves' hyperthyroidism. Both conserved end residues are part of each CDR3. The order of the fields is V gene, clone size, D gene, J gene, CDR3 protein, CDR3 DNA. D genes are given only for firm matches. Clone size is not always given. Where it is, it says once, few, many or a class for expanded clones.

v_call: TRBV29-1; clone_size: few; d_call: NA; j_call: TRBJ2-2; cdr3_aa: CSVQYITGELFF; cdr3_nt: TGCAGCGTGCAATATATCACCGGGGAGCTGTTTTTT
v_call: TRBV7-2; clone_size: many; d_call: TRBD2; j_call: TRBJ2-3; cdr3_aa: CASSPEPTSGSDTQYF; cdr3_nt: TGTGCCAGCAGCCCGGAGCCCACTAGCGGGAGTGATACGCAGTATTTT
v_call: TRBV24-1; clone_size: many; d_call: TRBD2; j_call: TRBJ2-3; cdr3_aa: CATSDTGLAGADTQYF; cdr3_nt: TGTGCCACCAGTGACACGGGACTAGCGGGAGCAGATACGCAGTATTTT
v_call: TRBV4-3; clone_size: many; d_call: NA; j_call: TRBJ2-2; cdr3_aa: CASSPGWSGYGTGELFF; cdr3_nt: TGCGCCAGCAGCCCAGGGTGGTCAGGATACGGCACCGGGGAGCTGTTTTTT
v_call: TRBV7-9; clone_size: many; d_call: NA; j_call: TRBJ2-5; cdr3_aa: CASSLIILLEGRFETQYF; cdr3_nt: TGTGCCAGCAGCCTGATTATACTATTGGAGGGGCGTTTTGAGACCCAGTACTTC
v_call: TRBV10-3; clone_size: NA; d_call: NA; j_call: TRBJ1-2; cdr3_aa: CATREGQDGYTF; cdr3_nt: TGTGCCACCCGGGAGGGTCAGGATGGCTACACCTTC
v_call: TRBV20-1; clone_size: few; d_call: NA; j_call: TRBJ1-1; cdr3_aa: CSPSGGNTEAFF; cdr3_nt: TGCAGCCCCAGCGGTGGGAACACTGAAGCTTTCTTT
v_call: TRBV30; clone_size: many; d_call: NA; j_call: TRBJ1-1; cdr3_aa: CAWSAGGGHTEAFF; cdr3_nt: TGTGCCTGGAGTGCGGGGGGTGGCCACACTGAAGCTTTCTTT
v_call: TRBV19; clone_size: NA; d_call: NA; j_call: TRBJ2-1; cdr3_aa: CASSMSGTSWREQFF; cdr3_nt: TGTGCCAGTAGTATGTCCGGGACAAGTTGGCGGGAGCAGTTCTTC
v_call: TRBV25-1; clone_size: NA; d_call: NA; j_call: TRBJ1-5; cdr3_aa: CASPYQPQHF; cdr3_nt: TGTGCCAGTCCCTATCAGCCCCAGCATTTT
v_call: TRBV20-1; clone_size: few; d_call: NA; j_call: TRBJ2-1; cdr3_aa: CSVRGRERYNEQFF; cdr3_nt: TGCAGTGTCAGGGGCAGGGAGAGGTACAATGAGCAGTTCTTC
v_call: TRBV28; clone_size: few; d_call: NA; j_call: TRBJ1-5; cdr3_aa: CASSRYRGNQPQHF; cdr3_nt: TGTGCCAGCAGTCGTTACAGGGGCAATCAGCCCCAGCATTTT
v_call: TRBV20-1; clone_size: few; d_call: NA; j_call: TRBJ1-2; cdr3_aa: CSAPTDSLYGYTF; cdr3_nt: TGCAGTGCTCCCACCGACAGCCTCTATGGCTACACCTTC
v_call: TRBV7-3; clone_size: few; d_call: TRBD1; j_call: TRBJ2-3; cdr3_aa: CASRAFGTGGTDTQYF; cdr3_nt: TGTGCCAGCAGGGCCTTTGGAACAGGGGGCACAGATACGCAGTATTTT
v_call: TRBV7-2; clone_size: many; d_call: NA; j_call: TRBJ2-7; cdr3_aa: CASSSSVAYEQYF; cdr3_nt: TGTGCCAGCAGCTCGAGTGTGGCCTACGAGCAGTACTTC
v_call: TRBV20-1; clone_size: many; d_call: TRBD1; j_call: TRBJ2-5; cdr3_aa: CSAVPGQGVETQYF; cdr3_nt: TGCAGTGCTGTACCGGGACAGGGGGTAGAGACCCAGTACTTC
v_call: TRBV6-1; clone_size: few; d_call: NA; j_call: TRBJ2-5; cdr3_aa: CASSFGRGRRQETQYF; cdr3_nt: TGTGCCAGCAGCTTTGGGAGGGGGAGGAGGCAAGAGACCCAGTACTTC